The clone carrying this T cell receptor (beta chain) has more than one count but fewer than ten. The data stem from a study of cytomegalovirus exposure and HLA in healthy donors. There are 16 residues in the CDR3. Trimming removed 3 bases from V and 5 bases from J, with 19 bases in between. CDR1 and CDR2 from the germline V gene are MNHEY and SVGAGI. 60 Vbeta and 13 Jbeta primers were used in PCR. Sequenced by immunoSEQ multiplex PCR; TCRdb stores in-frame clones only, minus some. This sample carries approximately 100,000 clones, around three quarters of them seen once, and the ten largest clones take 3.5% to 5%.

The genes are TRBV6-5 and TRBJ2-5; tentatively, D is TRBD2 (5 bases). The clonotype comes from a man between 35 and 55 years old in good health and CMV-seronegative. The sequencing input was PBMCs. CDR3 sequence reads: CASSYGSLEPGETQYF. The CDR3, as DNA: TGTGCCAGCAGTTATGGGAGTCTCGAGCCGGGGGAGACCCAGTACTTC.